Below are 14 T cell receptor beta chains sequenced from a single sample in a study of T cells after yellow fever vaccination (dated 2019 in TCRdb). The receptor library was made with 5' RACE. The sequencer listed for this sample is Illumina HiSeq 2500. TCRdb trimmed the raw reads at Q25, called clones with MiXCR and kept productive beta chains. Rows are unified per CDR3 protein, each entry keeping the most common DNA and genes. This sample is represented by about 330,000 distinct CDR3 sequences; approximately 7% of them were singletons. The ten largest clones capture 15% to 20% of the sample. What the treatment or condition label conveys for this sample: live attenuated yellow fever vaccine strain. The material sequenced was PBMCs, taken roughly seven weeks after the first yellow fever vaccination. Source of these receptors: a man between 18 and 29 years old who received the YFV17D yellow fever vaccine.

This chain joins TRBV4-3 and TRBJ2-2; tentative D call: TRBD2 (6 bases). The CDR3 sequence is 15 residues long. V was trimmed by 0 bases and J by 4 bases, leaving 9 bases between them. The germline V gene encodes CDR1 LGHNA and CDR2 YSLEER. The CDR3 region has the DNA TGCGCCAGCAGCCAAGAACGGGGGTTCACCGGGGAGCTGTTTTTT. Amino acids: CASSQERGFTGELFF.

This clonotype has a count of ten or more. V and J are TRBV29-1 and TRBJ2-5; 7 nucleotides align to TRBD1. Germline V gene lookup returns CDR1 SQVTM and CDR2 ANQGSEA. V gave up 2 bases and J gave up 2 bases; unmatched junction bases: 5. The CDR3 sequence is 14 residues long. CDR3 loop: CSVETTGWQETQYF. The CDR3 DNA is TGCAGCGTTGAAACGACAGGGTGGCAAGAGACCCAGTACTTC.

V usage is TRBV6-1 and J usage is TRBJ1-1; TRBD1 might be the D (5 bases). The V end was cut by 5 bases, the J end by 5 bases, with 15 bases between. The germline gives CDR1 MNHNS, CDR2 SASEGT. CDR3 length equals 14 residues. Here the CDR3 reads CASSRDPLGTEAFF. The CDR3 DNA reads TGTGCCAGCAGTCGGGACCCCTTAGGGACTGAAGCTTTCTTT.

In this sample, this clonotype turned up a few times. This sequence joins TRBV7-2 and TRBJ1-2, with a weak D call TRBD1 (6 bases). Germline V gene data show CDR1 as SGHTA and CDR2 as FQGNSA. This CDR3 spans 14 amino acids. Trimming stripped 3 bases from V and 4 bases from J, with 12 bases between. CDR3 DNA sequence: TGTGCCAGCAGCTTCAACAGGGCGGTCTATGGCTACACCTTC. This encodes CASSFNRAVYGYTF.

J is TRBJ1-2 and V is TRBV3-1; unclear D gene. Germline V gene sequence: CDR1 LGHDT, CDR2 YNNKEL (reference sequence). V dropped 4 bases and J dropped 7 bases, with 16 bases sitting between them. The CDR3 has 14 amino acids. The CDR3 is CASSRRLGFRGYTF. In DNA, the CDR3 is TGTGCCAGCAGCCGCCGACTTGGCTTTCGTGGCTACACCTTC.

This clonotype was observed at least ten times. The chain combines TRBV6-5 with TRBJ2-3; 7 positions match TRBD2. Germline lookup yields CDR1 MNHEY and CDR2 SVGAGI. The J segment lost 6 bases and the V segment lost 4 bases, leaving 7 bases of the junction unmatched. There are 14 residues in the CDR3. Written as DNA, the CDR3 is TGTGCCAGCAGTTTTGAGCGGGGATCGGATACGCAGTATTTT. Residues: CASSFERGSDTQYF.

This clonotype was seen a few times. This rearrangement joins TRBV12-3 or TRBV12-4 to TRBJ2-1; no clear D. Trimming removed 3 bases at V and 9 bases at J, with 6 bases between. The CDR3 spans 11 residues. The CDR3 loop reads CASSFAVEQFF. CDR3 in DNA: TGTGCCAGCAGTTTTGCCGTTGAGCAGTTCTTC.

The chain has TRBV20-1 and TRBJ2-6; D is uncertain. Per germline, CDR1 DFQATT and CDR2 SNEGSKA (reference sequence). The CDR3 has 14 residues. Trimming pared 1 base from V and 0 bases from J, leaving 4 bases between. The CDR3 DNA reads as TGCAGTGCTAGAGTGCGCTCTGGGGCCAACGTCCTGACTTTC. Protein sequence: CSARVRSGANVLTF.

This clonotype was observed a few times. This sequence joins TRBV4-3 and TRBJ1-3; D not certain. Germline CDR1 LGHNA, CDR2 YSLEER. Trimming stripped 0 bases from V and 4 bases from J, with 13 bases between. CDR3 size: 16 residues. DNA for the CDR3: TGCGCCAGCAGCCAAGATTGGGCAGGTTCGGGAAACACCATATATTTT. The encoded protein is CASSQDWAGSGNTIYF.

The gene calls are TRBV27 and TRBJ1-2; D ambiguous. The germline V gene has CDR1 MNHEY and CDR2 SMNVEV (reference sequence). There are 15 residues in the CDR3. Trimming stripped 6 bases from V and 2 bases from J, with 16 bases between. The CDR3 spells CASSTDGVGNYGYTF. The DNA for the CDR3 is TGTGCCAGCAGCACCGACGGGGTAGGGAACTATGGCTACACCTTC.

This clonotype was detected ten times or more. The chain's CDR3 is CASSYVTSGESDTQYF. CDR3 in DNA: TGTGCCAGCAGTTACGTGACTAGCGGGGAGTCAGATACGCAGTATTTT. The gene calls are TRBV6-2 or TRBV6-3 and TRBJ2-3, with 11 bases fitting TRBD2. The trim removed 2 bases at V and 4 bases at J, leaving 5 bases unmatched. The CDR3 runs to 16 residues. CDR1 MNHEY and CDR2 SVGEGT come from the germline V gene.

This clonotype was found many times. The chain joins TRBV5-5 to TRBJ1-6; D perhaps matches TRBD1 (5 bases). The germline V and J ends were trimmed by 2 bases and 6 bases, with 12 bases remaining between them. Germline CDR1 reads SGHKS; CDR2 reads YYEKEE (reference sequence). This CDR3 region has 15 residues. CDR3 loop: CASSFPGRGNSPLHF. As DNA, the CDR3 is TGTGCCAGCAGCTTCCCGGGACGGGGTAATTCACCCCTCCACTTT.

This clonotype was seen repeatedly, ten times or more. V is TRBV28 and J is TRBJ2-1; D is possibly TRBD1 or TRBD2 (5 bases each). V was pared by 4 bases and J by 0 bases, with 16 bases between. Per germline, CDR1 MDHEN and CDR2 SYDVKM. The CDR3 sequence is 17 residues long. The CDR3 DNA follows: TGTGCCAGCAGTTCCTCCGGGACCAGGCGCTCCTACAATGAGCAGTTCTTC. It codes for CASSSSGTRRSYNEQFF. The full variable domain, rest sourced from reference TRBV28 and TRBJ2-1, is DVKVTQSSRYLVKRTGEKVFLECVQDMDHENMFWYRQDPGLGLRLIYFSYDVKMKEKGDIPEGYSVSREKKERFSLILESASTNQTSMYLCASSSSGTRRSYNEQFFGPGTRLTVL.

V and J are TRBV7-9 and TRBJ2-6, with D tentatively TRBD1 (6 bases). CDR3 length: 13 residues. Between the trimmed V and J ends, which lost 10 bases and 3 bases, there was a span of 10 bases. The germline V gene encodes CDR1 SEHNR and CDR2 FQNEAQ (reference sequence). CDR3: CATGVSGANVLTF. The CDR3 bases are TGTGCCACAGGGGTTAGTGGGGCCAACGTCCTGACTTTC.